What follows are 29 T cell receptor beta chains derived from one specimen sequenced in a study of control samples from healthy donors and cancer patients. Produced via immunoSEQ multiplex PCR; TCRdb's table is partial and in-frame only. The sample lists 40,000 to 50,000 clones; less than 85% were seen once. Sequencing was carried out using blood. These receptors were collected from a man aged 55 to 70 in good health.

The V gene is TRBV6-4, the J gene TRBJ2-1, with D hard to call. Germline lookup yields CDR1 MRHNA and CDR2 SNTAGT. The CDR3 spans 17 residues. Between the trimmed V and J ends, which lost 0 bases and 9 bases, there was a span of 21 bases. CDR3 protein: CASSDSRYLVGNSEQFF. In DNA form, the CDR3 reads TGTGCCAGCAGTGACTCGAGGTATCTAGTAGGGAATAGTGAGCAGTTCTTC.

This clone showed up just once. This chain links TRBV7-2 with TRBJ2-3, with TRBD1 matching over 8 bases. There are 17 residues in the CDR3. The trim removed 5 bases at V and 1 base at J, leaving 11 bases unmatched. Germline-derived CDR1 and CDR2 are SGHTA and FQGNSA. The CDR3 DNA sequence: TGTGCCAGCAGCACGACCGGACAGGGACGAGGCACAGATACGCAGTATTTT. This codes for CASSTTGQGRGTDTQYF.

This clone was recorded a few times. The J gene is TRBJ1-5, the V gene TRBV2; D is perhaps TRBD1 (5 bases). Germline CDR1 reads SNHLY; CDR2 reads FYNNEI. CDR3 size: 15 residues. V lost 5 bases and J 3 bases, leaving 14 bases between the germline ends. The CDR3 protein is CASSIGGGSNQPQHF. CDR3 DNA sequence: TGTGCCAGCAGTATTGGGGGGGGGTCCAATCAGCCCCAGCATTTT.

As DNA, the CDR3 is TGTGCCAGCAGCCCAGGGGTTACTGGAAACACCATATATTTT. Translation gives CASSPGVTGNTIYF. The V and J genes are TRBV7-7 and TRBJ1-3, with D perhaps TRBD1 (6 bases). V was pared by 5 bases and J by 2 bases, with 10 bases between. In germline, CDR1 is SSHAT, CDR2 FNYEAQ (reference sequence). The CDR3 contains 14 residues.

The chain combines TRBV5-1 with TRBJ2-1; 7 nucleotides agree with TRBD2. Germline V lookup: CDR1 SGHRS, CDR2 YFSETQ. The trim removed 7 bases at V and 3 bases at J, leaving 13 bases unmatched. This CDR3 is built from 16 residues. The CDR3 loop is CASPPWSGTRYNEQFF. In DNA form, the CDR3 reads TGCGCCAGCCCGCCCTGGAGCGGGACCCGCTACAATGAGCAGTTCTTC.

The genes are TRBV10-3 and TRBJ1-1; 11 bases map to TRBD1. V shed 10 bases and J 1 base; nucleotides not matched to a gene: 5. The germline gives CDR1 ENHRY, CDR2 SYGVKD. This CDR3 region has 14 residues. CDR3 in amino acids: CATWTGGANTEAFF. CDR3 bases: TGTGCCACTTGGACAGGGGGCGCGAACACTGAAGCTTTCTTT.

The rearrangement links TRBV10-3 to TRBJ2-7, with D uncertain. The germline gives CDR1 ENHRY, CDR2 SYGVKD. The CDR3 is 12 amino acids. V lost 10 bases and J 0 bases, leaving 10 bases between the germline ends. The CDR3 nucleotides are TGTGCCACCCAAAGCTTCTCCTACGAGCAGTACTTC. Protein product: CATQSFSYEQYF.

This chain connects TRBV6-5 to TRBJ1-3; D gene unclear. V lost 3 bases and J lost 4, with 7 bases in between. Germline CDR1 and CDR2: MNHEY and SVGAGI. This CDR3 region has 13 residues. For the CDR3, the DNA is TGTGCCAGCAGTTATTCACCCGGAAACACCATATATTTT. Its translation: CASSYSPGNTIYF.

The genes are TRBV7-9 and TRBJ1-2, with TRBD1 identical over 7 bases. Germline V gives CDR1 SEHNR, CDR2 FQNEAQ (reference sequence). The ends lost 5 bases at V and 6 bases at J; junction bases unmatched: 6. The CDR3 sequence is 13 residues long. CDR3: CASSRDSGHGYTF. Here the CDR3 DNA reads TGTGCCAGCAGCCGGGACAGTGGCCATGGCTACACCTTC.

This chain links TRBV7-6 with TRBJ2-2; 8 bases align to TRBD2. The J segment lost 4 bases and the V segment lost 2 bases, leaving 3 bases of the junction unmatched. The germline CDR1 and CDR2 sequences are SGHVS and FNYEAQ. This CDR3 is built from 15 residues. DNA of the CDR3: TGTGCCAGCAGCTTACCGGGACTAGGCACCGGGGAGCTGTTTTTT. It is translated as CASSLPGLGTGELFF.

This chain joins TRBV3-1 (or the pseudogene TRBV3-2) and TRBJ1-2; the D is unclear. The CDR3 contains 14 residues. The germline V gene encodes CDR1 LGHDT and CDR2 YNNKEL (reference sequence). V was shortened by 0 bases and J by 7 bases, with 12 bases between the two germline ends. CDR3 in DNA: TGTGCCAGCAGCCAAGATCTTAGGGAAAGTGGCTACACCTTC. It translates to CASSQDLRESGYTF.

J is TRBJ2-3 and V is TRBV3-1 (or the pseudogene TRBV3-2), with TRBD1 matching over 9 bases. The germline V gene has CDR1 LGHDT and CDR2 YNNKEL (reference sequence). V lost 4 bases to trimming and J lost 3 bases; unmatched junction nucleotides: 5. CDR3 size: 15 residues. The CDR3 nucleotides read TGTGCCAGCAGCCTCCTACAGGGGGCAACAGATACGCAGTATTTT. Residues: CASSLLQGATDTQYF.

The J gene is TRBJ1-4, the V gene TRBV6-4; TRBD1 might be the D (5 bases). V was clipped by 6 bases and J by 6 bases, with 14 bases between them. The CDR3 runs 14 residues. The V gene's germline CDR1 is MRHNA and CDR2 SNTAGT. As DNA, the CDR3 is TGTGCCAGCAGCCGGGACCCAGGAGATGAAAAACTGTTTTTT. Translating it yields CASSRDPGDEKLFF.

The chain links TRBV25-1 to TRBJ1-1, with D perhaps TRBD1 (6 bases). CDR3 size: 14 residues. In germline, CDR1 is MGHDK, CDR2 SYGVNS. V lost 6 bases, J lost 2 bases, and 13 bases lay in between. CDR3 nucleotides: TGTGCCAGCAGGGTCCCGGGACACAACACTGAAGCTTTCTTT. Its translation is CASRVPGHNTEAFF. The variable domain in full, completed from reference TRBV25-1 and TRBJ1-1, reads EADIYQTPRYLVIGTGKKITLECSQTMGHDKMYWYQQDPGMELHLIHYSYGVNSTEKGDLSSESTVSRIRTEHFPLTLESARPSHTSQYLCASRVPGHNTEAFFGQGTRLTVV.

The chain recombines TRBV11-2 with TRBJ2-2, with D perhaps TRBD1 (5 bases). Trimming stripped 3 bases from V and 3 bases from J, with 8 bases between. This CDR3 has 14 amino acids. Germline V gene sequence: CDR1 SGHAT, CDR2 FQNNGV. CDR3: CASSFLGDTGELFF. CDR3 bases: TGTGCCAGCAGCTTTCTAGGGGACACCGGGGAGCTGTTTTTT.

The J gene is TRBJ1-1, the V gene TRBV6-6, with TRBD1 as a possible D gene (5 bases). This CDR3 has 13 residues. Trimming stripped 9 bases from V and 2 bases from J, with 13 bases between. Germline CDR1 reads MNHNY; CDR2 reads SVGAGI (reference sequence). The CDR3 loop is CASSQGSNTEAFF. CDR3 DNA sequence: TGTGCCAGTTCGCAGGGTAGCAACACTGAAGCTTTCTTT.

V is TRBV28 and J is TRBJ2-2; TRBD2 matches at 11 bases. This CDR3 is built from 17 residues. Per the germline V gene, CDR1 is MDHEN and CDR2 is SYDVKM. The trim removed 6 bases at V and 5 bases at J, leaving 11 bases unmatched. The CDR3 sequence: CASSPSYSGGATGELFF. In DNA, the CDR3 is TGTGCCAGCAGCCCCTCATATAGCGGGGGGGCAACCGGGGAGCTGTTTTTT.

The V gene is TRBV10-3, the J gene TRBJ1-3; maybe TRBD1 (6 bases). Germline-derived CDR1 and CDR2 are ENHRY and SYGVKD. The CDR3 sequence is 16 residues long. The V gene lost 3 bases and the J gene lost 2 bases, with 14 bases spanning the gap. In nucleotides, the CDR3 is TGTGCCATCAGTGAATCAGGGACATTTACTGGAAACACCATATATTTT. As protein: CAISESGTFTGNTIYF.

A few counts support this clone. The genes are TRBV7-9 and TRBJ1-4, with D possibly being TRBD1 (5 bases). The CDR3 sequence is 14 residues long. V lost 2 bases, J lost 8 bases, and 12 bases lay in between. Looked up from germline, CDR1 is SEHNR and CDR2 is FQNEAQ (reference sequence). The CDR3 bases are TGTGCCAGCAGCTTAAGTAGGGGAGGGGAAAAACTGTTTTTT. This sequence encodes CASSLSRGGEKLFF.

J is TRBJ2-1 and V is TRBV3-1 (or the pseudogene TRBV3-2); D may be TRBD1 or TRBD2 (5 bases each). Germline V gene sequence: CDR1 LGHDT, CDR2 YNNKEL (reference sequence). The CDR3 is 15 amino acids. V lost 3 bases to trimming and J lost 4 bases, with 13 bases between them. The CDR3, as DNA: TGTGCCAGCAGCCATACAAGGGACCCATACAATGAGCAGTTCTTC. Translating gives CASSHTRDPYNEQFF.

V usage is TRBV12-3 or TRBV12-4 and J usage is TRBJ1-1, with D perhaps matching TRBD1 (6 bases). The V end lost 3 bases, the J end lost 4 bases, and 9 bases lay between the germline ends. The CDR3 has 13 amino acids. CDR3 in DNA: TGTGCCAGCAGTTTCGGGGGGCCCACTGAAGCTTTCTTT. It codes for CASSFGGPTEAFF.

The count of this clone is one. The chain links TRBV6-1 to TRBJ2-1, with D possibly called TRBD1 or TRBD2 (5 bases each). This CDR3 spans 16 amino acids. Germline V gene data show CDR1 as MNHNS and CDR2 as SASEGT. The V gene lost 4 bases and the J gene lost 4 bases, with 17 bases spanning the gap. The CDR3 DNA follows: TGTGCCAGCAGTGCACTTCTATTCGGGGCGTACAATGAGCAGTTCTTC. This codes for CASSALLFGAYNEQFF.

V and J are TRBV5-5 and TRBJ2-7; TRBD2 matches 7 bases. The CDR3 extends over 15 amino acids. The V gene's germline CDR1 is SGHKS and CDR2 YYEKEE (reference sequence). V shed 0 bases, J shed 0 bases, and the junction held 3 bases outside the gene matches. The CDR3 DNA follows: TGTGCCAGCAGCTTGGCAGCGGGAACCTCCTACGAGCAGTACTTC. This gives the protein CASSLAAGTSYEQYF.

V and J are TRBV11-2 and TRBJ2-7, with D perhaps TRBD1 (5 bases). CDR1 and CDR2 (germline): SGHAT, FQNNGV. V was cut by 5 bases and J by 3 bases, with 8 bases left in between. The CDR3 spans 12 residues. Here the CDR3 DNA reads TGTGCCAGCAGCGATCAGGGCTACGAGCAGTACTTC. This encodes CASSDQGYEQYF. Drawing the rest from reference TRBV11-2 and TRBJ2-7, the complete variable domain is EAGVAQSPRYKIIEKRQSVAFWCNPISGHATLYWYQQILGQGPKLLIQFQNNGVVDDSQLPKDRFSAERLKGVDSTLKIQPAKLEDSAVYLCASSDQGYEQYFGPGTRLTVT.

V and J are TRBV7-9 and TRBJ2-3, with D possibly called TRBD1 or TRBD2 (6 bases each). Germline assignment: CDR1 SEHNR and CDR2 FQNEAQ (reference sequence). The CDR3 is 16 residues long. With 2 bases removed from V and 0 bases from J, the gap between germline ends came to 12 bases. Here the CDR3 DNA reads TGTGCCAGCAGCTTACGAGGGGGAGGAAGCACAGATACGCAGTATTTT. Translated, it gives CASSLRGGGSTDTQYF.

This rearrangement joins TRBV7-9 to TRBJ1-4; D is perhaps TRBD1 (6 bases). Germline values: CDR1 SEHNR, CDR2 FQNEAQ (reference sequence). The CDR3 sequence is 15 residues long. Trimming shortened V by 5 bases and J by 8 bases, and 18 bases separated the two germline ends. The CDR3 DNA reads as TGTGCCAGCAGCCGGTCCCAGGGGATCGAGGAAAAACTGTTTTTT. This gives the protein CASSRSQGIEEKLFF.

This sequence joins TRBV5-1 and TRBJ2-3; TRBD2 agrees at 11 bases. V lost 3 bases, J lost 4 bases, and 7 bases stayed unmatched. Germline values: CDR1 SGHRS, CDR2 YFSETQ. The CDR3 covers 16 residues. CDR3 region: CASSSETSGVADTQYF. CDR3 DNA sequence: TGCGCCAGCAGCTCGGAGACTAGCGGGGTTGCAGATACGCAGTATTTT.

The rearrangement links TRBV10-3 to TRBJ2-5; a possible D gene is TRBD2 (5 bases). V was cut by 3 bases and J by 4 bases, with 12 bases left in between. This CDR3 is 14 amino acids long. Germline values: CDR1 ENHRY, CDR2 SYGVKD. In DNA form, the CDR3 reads TGTGCCATCAGTGAAAGTGCGGGCAGAGAGACCCAGTACTTC. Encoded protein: CAISESAGRETQYF.

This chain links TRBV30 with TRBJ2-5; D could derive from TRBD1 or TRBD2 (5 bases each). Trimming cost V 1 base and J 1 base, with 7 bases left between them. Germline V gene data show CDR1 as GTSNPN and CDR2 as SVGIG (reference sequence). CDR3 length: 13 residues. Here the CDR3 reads CAWSAGTQETQYF. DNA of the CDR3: TGTGCCTGGAGTGCCGGGACCCAAGAGACCCAGTACTTC. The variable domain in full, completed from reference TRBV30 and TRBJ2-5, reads SQTIHQWPATLVQPVGSPLSLECTVEGTSNPNLYWYRQAAGRGLQLLFYSVGIGQISSEVPQNLSASRPQDRQFILSSKKLLLSDSGFYLCAWSAGTQETQYFGPGTRLLVL.